This T cell receptor beta chain was documented in a study of blood T cells in healthy people across ages. A second PCR, run for roughly 7 to 11 cycles, used a sample-barcoded 5' primer plus a J-beta primer mix. TCRdb re-called the 5' RACE reads with MiXCR, one entry per CDR3 protein. The data hold hundreds of thousands of distinct CDR3 sequences, with around 45% observed a single time. Peripheral blood was drawn, approximately 9.4 milliliters per donor. Study results and caveats: Among long-lived donors, naive CD4+ cells were more numerous and diversity higher than in aged donors. Measured against age, TCR beta diversity per million T cells decreased in a roughly linear manner. Donor CMV status was unknown, possibly confounding expanded clonotype changes.

About this clonotype itself: Its antigen is unknown.

V was cut by 8 bases and J by 6 bases, with 14 bases left in between. Germline assignment: CDR1 MNHEY and CDR2 SVGEGT. The CDR3 is 13 amino acids. The clonotype originates from a man aged 55 to 69 in good health. Sequencing used blood. The chain couples TRBV6-2 or TRBV6-3 to TRBJ1-5, with D perhaps matching TRBD1 (5 bases). CDR3 residues: CASLRDGTQPQHF. CDR3 DNA: TGTGCCAGCCTCCGGGACGGTACTCAGCCCCAGCATTTT.